The 31 T cell receptor beta chains presented below share a single source sample, sequenced in a study of T cell repertoires in cytomegalovirus infection (dated by TCRdb to the late 2010s). The data were produced on an Illumina HiSeq 1500. The public reads were quality trimmed at Q25 with fastp and then assembled into clones with MiXCR by TCRdb, keeping productive beta chains. All rows with the same CDR3 protein become a single entry with the most common DNA and genes. The table for this sample lists approximately 200,000 distinct CDR3 sequences; 28% of them were counted only once. The top ten clonotypes cover approximately 30% of the sample. Sequencing used PBMCs. Receptors were obtained from a human donor in good health (CMV status not recorded). Some clones in this sample may be carry-over from other donors' samples.

This clonotype has just a few counts. The chain is built from TRBV15 and TRBJ2-5; the D gene is possibly TRBD1 (5 bases). The V gene lost 5 bases and the J gene lost 6 bases, with 16 bases spanning the gap. CDR3 length equals 14 residues. Per germline, CDR1 LNHNV and CDR2 YYDKDF (reference sequence). This CDR3 reads CATSLSQAMKTQYF. For the CDR3, the DNA is TGTGCCACCAGCCTTTCACAGGCGATGAAGACCCAGTACTTC.

This chain links TRBV25-1 with TRBJ1-1, with D perhaps matching TRBD1 (5 bases). V dropped 6 bases and J dropped 7 bases, with 15 bases sitting between them. The germline V gene encodes CDR1 MGHDK and CDR2 SYGVNS. This CDR3 region has 13 residues. Here the CDR3 DNA reads TGTGCCAGCAGCTCAGAAGGGGAGGGTGAAGCTTTCTTT. Protein product: CASSSEGEGEAFF.

This clonotype was seen a few times. This sequence joins TRBV5-1 and TRBJ2-5; D assignment may be TRBD1 or TRBD2 (5 bases each). The CDR3 totals 13 residues. The V gene lost 4 bases and the J gene lost 5 bases, with 12 bases spanning the gap. The germline V gene has CDR1 SGHRS and CDR2 YFSETQ. CDR3 loop: CASSEGPGETQYF. The CDR3 bases are TGCGCCAGCAGCGAGGGACCTGGGGAGACCCAGTACTTC.

The rearrangement uses TRBV2 and TRBJ2-5; no clear D. Trimming removed 6 bases at V and 3 bases at J, with 11 bases between. This CDR3 is built from 13 residues. CDR1 and CDR2 (germline): SNHLY, FYNNEI. The DNA for the CDR3 is TGTGCCAGCAGAGAGAGAACTAAAGAGACCCAGTACTTC. Its protein is CASRERTKETQYF.

This clonotype came up a few times. The chain recombines TRBV2 with TRBJ2-5, with D uncertain. Germline V gene sequence: CDR1 SNHLY, CDR2 FYNNEI. V was cut by 5 bases and J by 2 bases, with 9 bases left in between. The CDR3 is made up of 13 amino acids. CDR3 in DNA: TGTGCCAGCAGTAACCGGGTTCAAGAGACCCAGTACTTC. Protein product: CASSNRVQETQYF.

V is TRBV6-5 and J is TRBJ1-2, with D uncertain. Germline V gives CDR1 MNHEY, CDR2 SVGAGI. This CDR3 has 14 amino acids. The germline V and J ends were trimmed by 6 bases and 4 bases, with 15 bases remaining between them. In DNA, the CDR3 is TGTGCCAGCAGACCCCTCGCCGACCGCTATGGCTACACCTTC. It translates to CASRPLADRYGYTF.

V and J are TRBV12-3 or TRBV12-4 and TRBJ2-1, with D tentatively TRBD1 (6 bases). This CDR3 has 12 amino acids. Trimming took off 3 bases at V and 7 bases at J, with 7 bases between the two ends. CDR3: CASSFTGNEQFF. CDR3 nucleotides: TGTGCCAGCAGTTTCACAGGGAATGAGCAGTTCTTC.

The chain combines TRBV2 with TRBJ2-3; a possible D gene is TRBD2 (6 bases). CDR1 is SNHLY, CDR2 FYNNEI, per germline. V gave up 4 bases and J gave up 6 bases, with 11 bases separating them. CDR3 length: 13 residues. The CDR3 DNA is TGTGCCAGCAGTGTAATTGGGGGGGATACGCAGTATTTT. It translates to CASSVIGGDTQYF.

Many counts were recorded for this clonotype. The chain has TRBV7-6 and TRBJ2-2; D is unresolved. This CDR3 contains 15 residues. Deletions cut 0 bases from V and 8 bases from J, with 13 bases between. Looked up from germline, CDR1 is SGHVS and CDR2 is FNYEAQ. CDR3 bases: TGTGCCAGCAGCTTAGCAAGGAGCAGGCGAGGGGAGCTGTTTTTT. It codes for CASSLARSRRGELFF. The whole variable domain, filled in from reference TRBV7-6 and TRBJ2-2, reads GAGVSQSPRYKVTKRGQDVALRCDPISGHVSLYWYRQALGQGPEFLTYFNYEAQQDKSGLPNDRFSAERPEGSISTLTIQRTEQRDSAMYRCASSLARSRRGELFFGEGSRLTVL.

The rearrangement uses TRBV30 and TRBJ2-7; 9 nucleotides agree with TRBD2. CDR3 size: 12 residues. J was trimmed by 6 bases and V by 7 bases; bases with no gene match: 7. Germline CDR1 and CDR2: GTSNPN and SVGIG (reference sequence). For the CDR3, the DNA is TGTGCCTCGTATAGCGGGGGATCCGAGCAGTACTTC. Translation gives CASYSGGSEQYF.

This chain links TRBV12-3 or TRBV12-4 with TRBJ2-7; a possible D gene is TRBD2 (6 bases). This CDR3 is 15 amino acids long. V shed 5 bases and J shed 2 bases, with 16 bases lying between them. The chain's CDR3 is CASSPPPGLPYEQYF. The CDR3 nucleotides read TGTGCCAGCAGTCCACCCCCGGGACTTCCCTACGAGCAGTACTTC.

This chain links TRBV9 with TRBJ1-2; possible D gene TRBD1, 5 bases. The CDR3 consists of 16 residues. Looked up from germline, CDR1 is SGDLS and CDR2 is YYNGEE. Trimming cost V 4 bases and J 11 bases, with 27 bases left between them. CDR3 bases: TGTGCCAGCAGCCTCGAGGGCAGGGACGGGGCCCACAGGTACACCTTC. Encoded protein: CASSLEGRDGAHRYTF.

This clonotype was picked up a small number of times. The rearrangement uses TRBV29-1 and TRBJ2-7; D is uncertain. Germline V lookup: CDR1 SQVTM, CDR2 ANQGSEA. The germline V and J ends were trimmed by 2 bases and 5 bases, with 7 bases remaining between them. The length of the CDR3 is 11 residues. The CDR3: CSVELNDEQYF. The CDR3, as DNA: TGCAGCGTTGAATTGAACGACGAGCAGTACTTC.

The chain combines TRBV7-2 with TRBJ1-5, with D possibly TRBD1 on 5 matching bases. Trimming took 5 bases from V and 2 from J, leaving 16 bases between them. The CDR3 length is 16 residues. Per germline, CDR1 SGHTA and CDR2 FQGNSA. The CDR3 loop reads CASSPGGGKGNQPQHF. The CDR3, as DNA: TGTGCCAGCAGCCCGGGGGGGGGAAAGGGCAATCAGCCCCAGCATTTT.

The chain combines TRBV7-9 with TRBJ2-1; D possibly corresponds to TRBD1 (7 bases). The CDR3 loop spans 15 amino acids. Germline values: CDR1 SEHNR, CDR2 FQNEAQ (reference sequence). Between the trimmed V and J ends, which lost 2 bases and 7 bases, there was a span of 15 bases. DNA of the CDR3: TGTGCCAGCAGCTTAAGGAGGGGGCCCGTTAATGAGCAGTTCTTC. Its translation: CASSLRRGPVNEQFF.

This clonotype was counted only a few times. The chain uses TRBV7-6 and TRBJ2-3, with D possibly called TRBD1 or TRBD2 (5 bases each). The germline CDR1 and CDR2 sequences are SGHVS and FNYEAQ. The CDR3 sequence is 15 residues long. V dropped 5 bases and J dropped 9 bases, with 21 bases sitting between them. DNA for the CDR3: TGTGCCAGCAGCAGCGGTCCGAGCTGGGGCGGAACGCAGTATTTT. It yields the protein CASSSGPSWGGTQYF.

This chain joins TRBV6-8 and TRBJ1-6, with D hard to call. The V end was cut by 5 bases, the J end by 2 bases, with 13 bases between. The V gene's germline CDR1 is MNHGY and CDR2 SAAAGT. This CDR3 is built from 16 residues. As DNA, the CDR3 is TGTGCCAGCAGTCACACAAGCCTTACCTATAATTCACCCCTCCACTTT. This codes for CASSHTSLTYNSPLHF.

This clonotype was seen more than once but under ten times. V is TRBV12-3 or TRBV12-4 and J is TRBJ1-5; tentative D call: TRBD1 (5 bases). V was trimmed by 3 bases and J by 8 bases, leaving 14 bases between them. This CDR3 region has 14 residues. CDR3 region: CASSLGGVREPQHF. CDR3 DNA: TGTGCCAGCAGTTTGGGGGGTGTTCGGGAGCCCCAGCATTTT.

This clonotype was found a few times. The rearrangement uses TRBV12-3 or TRBV12-4 and TRBJ2-3; 8 nucleotides align to TRBD2. CDR3 size: 14 residues. V shed 10 bases and J 1 base; nucleotides not matched to a gene: 7. The CDR3 sequence is CATQRGQGTDTQYF. In DNA form, the CDR3 reads TGTGCCACCCAGCGGGGGCAGGGCACAGATACGCAGTATTTT.

This clonotype was picked up a small number of times. The chain recombines TRBV7-9 with TRBJ1-4, with D perhaps matching TRBD1 (6 bases). Germline V gene sequence: CDR1 SEHNR, CDR2 FQNEAQ (reference sequence). The CDR3 contains 14 residues. The germline V and J ends were trimmed by 5 bases and 8 bases, with 15 bases remaining between them. CDR3 nucleotides: TGTGCCAGCAGCCCACAGGGACTGGGCGAAAAACTGTTTTTT. It yields the protein CASSPQGLGEKLFF.

Only a few counts were recorded for this clonotype. This sequence joins TRBV12-3 or TRBV12-4 and TRBJ2-1; 8 bases fit TRBD1. J lost 5 bases, V lost 2 bases, and 8 bases had no gene match. There are 16 residues in the CDR3. The CDR3 spells CASSLRLGQVDNEQFF. The CDR3 DNA sequence: TGTGCCAGCAGTTTAAGGCTGGGACAGGTAGACAATGAGCAGTTCTTC.

This clonotype was seen repeatedly, ten times or more. J is TRBJ2-5 and V is TRBV7-8; no clear D. Germline CDR1 SGHVS, CDR2 FQNEAQ. V was clipped by 5 bases and J by 2 bases, with 9 bases between them. The CDR3 is 13 amino acids. In DNA form, the CDR3 reads TGTGCCAGCAGCCCCTCACGGCAAGAGACCCAGTACTTC. Protein: CASSPSRQETQYF.

The chain recombines TRBV7-4 with TRBJ1-2; weak D call: TRBD1 (5 bases). Germline V CDR1 and CDR2: SGHVT, SQSDAQ. CDR3 length: 15 amino acids. Trimming took 3 bases from V and 2 from J, leaving 13 bases between them. CDR3 amino acids: CASSFGGPENYGYTF. The CDR3 DNA is TGTGCCAGCAGCTTTGGGGGACCGGAAAACTATGGCTACACCTTC.

This clonotype was observed a handful of times. For the CDR3, the DNA is TGTGCCAGCAGTTTAGGCCGACTAGCGGGGGGCCCCCACCAAGAGACCCAGTACTTC. It translates to CASSLGRLAGGPHQETQYF. This chain uses TRBV12-3 or TRBV12-4 with TRBJ2-5, with TRBD2 matching over 13 bases. The junction had 8 bases not matched to a gene; V was cut back by 1 base and J by 0 bases. CDR3 size: 19 residues.

The V call is TRBV14, the J call TRBJ1-2; weak D call: TRBD1 (6 bases). This CDR3 comprises 13 residues. V lost 3 bases and J lost 7, with 12 bases in between. Germline lookup yields CDR1 SGHDN and CDR2 FVKESK. This chain's CDR3 is CASSHYRAAGYTF. The CDR3 nucleotides read TGTGCCAGCAGCCATTACAGGGCGGCTGGCTACACCTTC.

On this clonotype itself: This clone may be a read error of a much larger clone one base away. The rearrangement joins TRBV7-2 to TRBJ1-1; D is unresolved. V lost 5 bases, J lost 8 bases, and 9 bases lay in between. Germline V CDR1 and CDR2: SGHTA, FQGNSA. CDR3 size: 11 residues. CDR3 in DNA: TGTGCCAGCAGCCCCTACGCGGAAGCTTTCTTT. The encoded protein is CASSPYAEAFF.

The rearrangement uses TRBV5-1 and TRBJ1-5, with D unclear. The CDR3 has 15 residues. Trimming pared 0 bases from V and 0 bases from J, leaving 7 bases between. Germline-derived CDR1 and CDR2 are SGHRS and YFSETQ. Written as DNA, the CDR3 is TGCGCCAGCAGCTTGGACGGGAATAGCAATCAGCCCCAGCATTTT. Translation: CASSLDGNSNQPQHF.

The chain couples TRBV23-1 to TRBJ1-5; 7 bases fit TRBD1. TRBV23-1 is placed among ORFs of uncertain function. CDR3 length equals 18 residues. V lost 3 bases, J lost 0 bases, and 11 bases stayed unmatched. The CDR3 DNA follows: TGCGCCAGCAGTCACTGGGCGGGGACAGATGATAGCAATCAGCCCCAGCATTTT. This gives the protein CASSHWAGTDDSNQPQHF.

V is TRBV20-1 and J is TRBJ2-7, with TRBD1 identical over 7 bases. Germline V lookup: CDR1 DFQATT, CDR2 SNEGSKA (reference sequence). The CDR3 totals 14 residues. Germline trimming cut 6 bases from V and 1 base from J; bases unmatched to any gene: 9. CDR3 region: CSAYRTGLSYEQYF. CDR3 DNA sequence: TGCAGTGCGTATAGGACAGGCCTGTCCTACGAGCAGTACTTC.

The CDR3 is CASGTRGGGSTDTQYF. CDR3 coding DNA: TGTGCCAGCGGAACACGAGGGGGTGGGAGCACAGATACGCAGTATTTT. This sequence joins TRBV10-3 and TRBJ2-3; a possible D gene is TRBD1 (6 bases). This CDR3 region has 16 residues. Germline assignment: CDR1 ENHRY and CDR2 SYGVKD. Trimming took off 10 bases at V and 0 bases at J, with 20 bases between the two ends.

This sequence joins TRBV19 and TRBJ2-1, with 7 bases fitting TRBD2. CDR3 size: 13 residues. Trimming cost V 6 bases and J 5 bases; bases outside gene matches: 4. Looked up from germline, CDR1 is LNHDA and CDR2 is SQIVND (reference sequence). The CDR3 here is CASSGGGNNEQFF. CDR3 in DNA: TGTGCCAGTAGCGGGGGAGGGAACAATGAGCAGTTCTTC.